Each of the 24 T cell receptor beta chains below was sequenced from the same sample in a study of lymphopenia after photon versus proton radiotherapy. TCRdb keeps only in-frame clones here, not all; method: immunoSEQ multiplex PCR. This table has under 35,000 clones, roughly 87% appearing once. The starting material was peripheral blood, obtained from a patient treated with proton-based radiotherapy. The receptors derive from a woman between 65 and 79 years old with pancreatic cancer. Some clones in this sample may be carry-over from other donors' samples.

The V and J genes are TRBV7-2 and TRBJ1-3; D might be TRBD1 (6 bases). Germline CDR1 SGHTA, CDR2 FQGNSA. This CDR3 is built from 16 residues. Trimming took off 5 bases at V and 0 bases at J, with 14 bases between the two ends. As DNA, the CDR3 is TGTGCCAGCAGCACACAGGGTTGGTCCTCTGGAAACACCATATATTTT. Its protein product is CASSTQGWSSGNTIYF.

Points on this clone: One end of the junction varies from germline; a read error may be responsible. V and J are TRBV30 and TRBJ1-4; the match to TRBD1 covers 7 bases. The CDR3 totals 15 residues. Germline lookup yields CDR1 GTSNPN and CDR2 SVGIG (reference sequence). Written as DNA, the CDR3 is TGTGCTTGGAGGCCCCGGACAGGCTTTGGAGAAAAACTGTTTTTT. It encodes CAWRPRTGFGEKLFF.

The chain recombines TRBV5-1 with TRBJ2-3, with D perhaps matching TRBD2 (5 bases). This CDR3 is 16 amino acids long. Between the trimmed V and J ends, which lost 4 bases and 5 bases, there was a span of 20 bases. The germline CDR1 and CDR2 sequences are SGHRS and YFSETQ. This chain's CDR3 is CASSREGSSAGDTQYF. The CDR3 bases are TGCGCCAGCAGCAGAGAGGGTAGTAGTGCAGGAGATACGCAGTATTTT.

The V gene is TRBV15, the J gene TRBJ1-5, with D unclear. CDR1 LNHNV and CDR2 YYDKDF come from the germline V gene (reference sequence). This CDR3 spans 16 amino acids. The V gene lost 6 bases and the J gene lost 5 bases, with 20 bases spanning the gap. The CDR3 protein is CATSILHRGRDQPQHF. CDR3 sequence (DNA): TGTGCCACCAGTATCCTTCACAGAGGGAGGGATCAGCCCCAGCATTTT.

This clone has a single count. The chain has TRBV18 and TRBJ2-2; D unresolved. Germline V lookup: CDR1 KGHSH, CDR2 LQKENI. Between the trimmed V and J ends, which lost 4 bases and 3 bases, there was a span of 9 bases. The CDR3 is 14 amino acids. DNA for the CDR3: TGTGCCAGCTCACGTTCGCAAGACACCGGGGAGCTGTTTTTT. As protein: CASSRSQDTGELFF.

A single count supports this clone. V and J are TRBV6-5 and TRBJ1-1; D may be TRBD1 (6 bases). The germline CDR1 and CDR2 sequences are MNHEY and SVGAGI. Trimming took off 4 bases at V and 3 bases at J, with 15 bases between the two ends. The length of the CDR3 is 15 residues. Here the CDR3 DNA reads TGTGCCAGCAGTTCACAGGGCAGGGAGGACACTGAAGCTTTCTTT. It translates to CASSSQGREDTEAFF.

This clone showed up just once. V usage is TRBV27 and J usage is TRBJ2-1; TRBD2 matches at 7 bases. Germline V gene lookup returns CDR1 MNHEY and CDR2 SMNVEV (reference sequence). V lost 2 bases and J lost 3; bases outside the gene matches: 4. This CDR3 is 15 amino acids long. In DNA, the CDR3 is TGTGCCAGCAGTTTACTCCGCGGGAGCTACAATGAGCAGTTCTTC. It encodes CASSLLRGSYNEQFF.

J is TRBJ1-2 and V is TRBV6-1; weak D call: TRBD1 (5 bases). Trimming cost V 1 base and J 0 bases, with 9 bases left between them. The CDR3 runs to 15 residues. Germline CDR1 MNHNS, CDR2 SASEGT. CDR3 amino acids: CASSEGAGTNYGYTF. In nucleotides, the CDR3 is TGTGCCAGCAGTGAAGGGGCAGGGACTAACTATGGCTACACCTTC.

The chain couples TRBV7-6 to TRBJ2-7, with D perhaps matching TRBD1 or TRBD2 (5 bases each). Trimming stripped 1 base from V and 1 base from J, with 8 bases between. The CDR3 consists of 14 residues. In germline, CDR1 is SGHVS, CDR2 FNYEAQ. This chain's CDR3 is CASSLVGGSYEQYF. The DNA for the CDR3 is TGTGCCAGCAGCTTAGTTGGGGGATCCTACGAGCAGTACTTC.

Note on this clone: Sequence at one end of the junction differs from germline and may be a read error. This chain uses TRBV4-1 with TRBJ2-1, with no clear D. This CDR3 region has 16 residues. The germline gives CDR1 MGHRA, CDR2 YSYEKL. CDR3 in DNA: TGCGCCAGCAGCCAACCTCTGGAAAAACTTCACAATGGGCAGTTCTTC. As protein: CASSQPLEKLHNGQFF.

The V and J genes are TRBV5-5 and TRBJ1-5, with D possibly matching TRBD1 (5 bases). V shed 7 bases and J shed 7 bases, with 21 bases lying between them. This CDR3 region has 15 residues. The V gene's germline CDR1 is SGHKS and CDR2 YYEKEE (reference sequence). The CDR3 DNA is TGTGCCAGCGCGGAGGGGTGGCAGGGCGGACAGCCCCAGCATTTT. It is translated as CASAEGWQGGQPQHF.

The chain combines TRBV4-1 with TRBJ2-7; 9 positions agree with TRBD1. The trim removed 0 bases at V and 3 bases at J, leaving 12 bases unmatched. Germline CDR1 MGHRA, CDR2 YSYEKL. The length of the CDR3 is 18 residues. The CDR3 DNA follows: TGCGCCAGCAGCCAAGACCCCAGAGGGACAGGGACGAACTACGAGCAGTACTTC. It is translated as CASSQDPRGTGTNYEQYF.

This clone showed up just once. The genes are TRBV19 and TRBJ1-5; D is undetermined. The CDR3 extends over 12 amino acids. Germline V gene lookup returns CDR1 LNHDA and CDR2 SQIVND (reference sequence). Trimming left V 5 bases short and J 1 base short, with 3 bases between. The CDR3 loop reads CASSGSNQPQHF. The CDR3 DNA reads TGTGCCAGTAGTGGGAGCAATCAGCCCCAGCATTTT.

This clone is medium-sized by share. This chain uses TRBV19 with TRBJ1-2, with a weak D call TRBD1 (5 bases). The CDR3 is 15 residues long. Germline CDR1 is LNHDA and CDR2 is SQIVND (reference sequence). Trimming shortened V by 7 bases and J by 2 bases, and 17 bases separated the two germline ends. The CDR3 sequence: CASNHPGTLNYGYTF. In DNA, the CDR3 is TGTGCCAGTAATCATCCCGGGACTCTAAACTATGGCTACACCTTC.

In DNA, the CDR3 is TGTGCCTGGAGTCCAAAGGGGTTTCAGCCCCAGCATTTT. This encodes CAWSPKGFQPQHF. The chain combines TRBV30 with TRBJ1-5, with a possible D match to TRBD1 (5 bases). Trimming took off 2 bases at V and 6 bases at J, with 11 bases between the two ends. Germline CDR1 GTSNPN, CDR2 SVGIG (reference sequence). The length of the CDR3 is 13 residues.

CDR3 coding DNA: TGTGCCAGTAGTATAGGGACAGGGGGCGTGAACACTGAAGCTTTCTTT. Its translation is CASSIGTGGVNTEAFF. J is TRBJ1-1 and V is TRBV19; 11 nucleotides match TRBD1. J was trimmed by 0 bases and V by 1 base; bases with no gene match: 1. The CDR3 runs 16 residues. Germline V lookup: CDR1 LNHDA, CDR2 SQIVND (reference sequence).

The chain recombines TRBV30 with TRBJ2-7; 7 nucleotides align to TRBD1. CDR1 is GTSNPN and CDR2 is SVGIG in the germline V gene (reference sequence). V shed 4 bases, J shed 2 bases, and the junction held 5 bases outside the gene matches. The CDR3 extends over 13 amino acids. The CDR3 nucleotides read TGTGCCTGGACCACAGGGGACACCTACGAGCAGTACTTC. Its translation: CAWTTGDTYEQYF.

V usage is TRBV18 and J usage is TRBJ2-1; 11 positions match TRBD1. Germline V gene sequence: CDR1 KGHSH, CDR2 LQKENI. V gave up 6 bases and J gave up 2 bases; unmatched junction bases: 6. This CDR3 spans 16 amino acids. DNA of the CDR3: TGTGCCAGCTCCCGGCCGGGACAGGGGGCCTACAATGAGCAGTTCTTC. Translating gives CASSRPGQGAYNEQFF.

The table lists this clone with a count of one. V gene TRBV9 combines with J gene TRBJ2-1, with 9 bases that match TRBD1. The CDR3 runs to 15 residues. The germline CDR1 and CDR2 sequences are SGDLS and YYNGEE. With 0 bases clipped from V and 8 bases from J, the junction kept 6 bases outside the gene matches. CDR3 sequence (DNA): TGTGCCAGCAGCGTAGTTGGACAGGGGTTCGATGAGCAGTTCTTC. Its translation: CASSVVGQGFDEQFF.

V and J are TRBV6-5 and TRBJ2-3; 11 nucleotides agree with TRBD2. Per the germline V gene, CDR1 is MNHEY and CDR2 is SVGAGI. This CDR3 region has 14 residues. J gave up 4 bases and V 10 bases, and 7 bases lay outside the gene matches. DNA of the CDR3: TGTGCCACTAAGGTAGCGGGAGGGGCAGATACGCAGTATTTT. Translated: CATKVAGGADTQYF.

CDR3 sequence reads: CASSMLDEQYF. CDR3 coding DNA: TGTGCCAGTAGTATGTTAGACGAGCAGTACTTC. The chain links TRBV19 to TRBJ2-7; no firm D call. The CDR3 length is 11 residues. CDR1 LNHDA and CDR2 SQIVND come from the germline V gene (reference sequence). V lost 3 bases, J lost 5 bases, and 5 bases lay in between.

CDR3 loop: CAWSGLAGGPYEQYF. CDR3 DNA: TGTGCCTGGAGCGGACTAGCGGGAGGGCCTTACGAGCAGTACTTC. The V and J genes are TRBV30 and TRBJ2-5, with 15 bases matching TRBD2. The end of the DNA aligns better with TRBJ2-7, so the J call may be wrong. This CDR3 contains 15 residues. CDR1 and CDR2 (germline): GTSNPN, SVGIG (reference sequence).

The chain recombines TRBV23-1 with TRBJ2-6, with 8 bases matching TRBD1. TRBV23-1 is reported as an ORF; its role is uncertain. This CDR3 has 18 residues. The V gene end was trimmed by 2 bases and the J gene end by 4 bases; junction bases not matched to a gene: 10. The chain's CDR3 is CASSQQDRANNGANVLTF. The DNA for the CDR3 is TGCGCCAGCAGTCAACAGGACAGGGCGAATAACGGGGCCAACGTCCTGACTTTC.

The CDR3 sequence is CASSSQGAGSYNEQFF. The CDR3 DNA reads as TGTGCCAGCAGCTCCCAGGGAGCGGGGTCCTACAATGAGCAGTTCTTC. The J gene is TRBJ2-1, the V gene TRBV7-2; 7 positions match TRBD2. This CDR3 has 16 residues. With V trimmed by 4 bases and J by 1 base, 7 bases remained unmatched. CDR1 is SGHTA and CDR2 is FQGNSA in the germline V gene. Based on the CDR3 plus reference TRBV7-2 and TRBJ2-1, the full variable domain is GAGVSQSPSNKVTEKGKDVELRCDPISGHTALYWYRQSLGQGLEFLIYFQGNSAPDKSGLPSDRFSAERTGGSVSTLTIQRTQQEDSAVYLCASSSQGAGSYNEQFFGPGTRLTVL.